In this sample, the clone carrying this T cell receptor (beta chain) turned up many times. The sample is drawn from a study of regulatory T cells in long-lasting Graves disease. This sample's time point: newly diagnosed GD, antithyroid drugs for less than 3 months. Following extraction of RNA from PBMCs, that RNA was used to make the TCR library. The authors built TCR beta libraries using iRepertoire HTBI primers and Arm-PCR of CDR3 regions. TCRdb recomputed calls from the multiplex PCR reads with MiXCR, one row per CDR3 protein. Of hundreds of thousands of distinct CDR3 sequences in the sample, approximately 15% were seen once. The data also belong to a second study, concerning T cells in Graves' hyperthyroidism and ophthalmopathy.

This TCR derives from a woman between 35 and 50 years old with Graves disease. The material sequenced was peripheral blood mononuclear cells (PBMCs), taken at new diagnosis, from a patient treated with antithyroid drugs.

CDR3 region: CASSSARVPGNTIYF. DNA for the CDR3: TGTGCCAGCAGCTCCGCACGAGTACCTGGAAACACCATATATTTT. This chain joins TRBV7-2 and TRBJ1-3; D not resolved. In germline, CDR1 is SGHTA, CDR2 FQGNSA. This CDR3 has 15 amino acids. The germline V and J ends were trimmed by 4 bases and 2 bases, with 12 bases remaining between them.